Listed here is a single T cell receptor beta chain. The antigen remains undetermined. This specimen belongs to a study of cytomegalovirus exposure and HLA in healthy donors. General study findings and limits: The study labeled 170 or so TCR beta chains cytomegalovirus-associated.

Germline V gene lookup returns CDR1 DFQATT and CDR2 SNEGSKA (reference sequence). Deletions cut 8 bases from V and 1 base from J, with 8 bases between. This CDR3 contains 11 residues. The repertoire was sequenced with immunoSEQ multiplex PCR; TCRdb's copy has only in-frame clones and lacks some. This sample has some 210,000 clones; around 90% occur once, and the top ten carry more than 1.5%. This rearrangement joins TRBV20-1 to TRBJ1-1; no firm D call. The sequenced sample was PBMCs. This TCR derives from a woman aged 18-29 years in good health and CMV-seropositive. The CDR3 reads CSPLQNTEAFF. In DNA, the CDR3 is TGCAGTCCTTTACAGAACACTGAAGCTTTCTTT.